These T cell receptor beta chains were read from a single sample in a study of blood T cell repertoires in COVID-19. Only in-frame clones appear in the TCRdb table, and some are missing; sequencing was by immunoSEQ multiplex PCR. The table lists 80,000 to 95,000 clones, 70% to 85% of them singletons, with 4% to 5% in the top ten. Input material: peripheral blood. Source of these receptors: a woman in her 50s with acute or convalescent COVID-19. Each CDR3 is given with its conserved first and last residue. D genes are given only for firm matches. Clone size is stated in some rows and not others, as once, few, many or a class when expanded.

TRBD2 . TRBJ2-7 TRBV5-5 TGTGCCAGCAGCCCGACTAGCGTTGGCTCCTACGAGCAGTACTTC CASSPTSVGSYEQYF
. . TRBJ1-1 TRBV27 TGTGCCAGCAGTCCCGACCGGGGGAGCACTGAAGCTTTCTTT CASSPDRGSTEAFF
TRBD2 few TRBJ2-1 TRBV10-3 TGTGCCATCAGTGAGATACTAGCGGATTACAATGAGCAGTTCTTC CAISEILADYNEQFF
TRBD1 . TRBJ1-1 TRBV30 TGTGCCTGGAGTGTTCACAGGGGGAACACTGAAGCTTTCTTT CAWSVHRGNTEAFF
TRBD1 . TRBJ2-7 TRBV6-5 TGTGCCAGCGGTTCGGGACAGCTTAGCTACGAGCAGTACTTC CASGSGQLSYEQYF
. . TRBJ2-1 TRBV9 TGTGCCAGCAGCTTGAGGCAGCTAGCGAACAATGAGCAGTTCTTC CASSLRQLANNEQFF
. . TRBJ1-2 TRBV28 TGTGCCAGCAGTTTCGCGACAGGACCCTATGGCTACACCTTC CASSFATGPYGYTF
TRBD1 . TRBJ2-2 TRBV30 TGTGCCTGGAGACCGGGACAGCTTACCGGGGAGCTGTTTTTT CAWRPGQLTGELFF
TRBD1 many TRBJ2-7 TRBV6-1 TGTGCCAGCAGTGAAGAACGGGACAGGTCATACGAGCAGTACTTC CASSEERDRSYEQYF
TRBD2 . TRBJ2-1 TRBV13 TGTGCCAGCAGCTCAGGACTAGCGGGGAATGAGCAGTTCTTC CASSSGLAGNEQFF
TRBD1 . TRBJ2-5 TRBV5-1 TGCGCCAGCAGCAGAGTACAGGGGGGACAAGAGACCCAGTACTTC CASSRVQGGQETQYF
. . TRBJ2-2 TRBV5-1 TGCGCCAGCAGCTTGGGCAGGAACGCGAACACCGGGGAGCTGTTTTTT CASSLGRNANTGELFF
. . TRBJ2-5 TRBV29-1 TGCAGCGTTGAAGACACAGGGTTAAGCCAAGAGACCCAGTACTTC CSVEDTGLSQETQYF
TRBD1 few TRBJ2-2 TRBV19 TGTGCCAGTAGTTCCTACAGGGGAGATACCGGGGAGCTGTTTTTT CASSSYRGDTGELFF
TRBD2 . TRBJ2-4 TRBV7-2 TGTGCCAGCAGCTTAAAAGCGGGGGGTGCCCAAAACATTCAGTACTTC CASSLKAGGAQNIQYF
. . TRBJ2-1 TRBV2 TGTGCCAGCAGTTTCGGACAGTCCTACAATGAGCAGTTCTTC CASSFGQSYNEQFF
TRBD1 . TRBJ2-7 TRBV5-1 TGCGCCAGCAGCTTGGCCGAAGGGGGCGCGTCCTACGAGCAGTACTTC CASSLAEGGASYEQYF
. . TRBJ1-1 TRBV11-3 TGTGCCAGCAGCTCAATATCCAGGGAAGCTTTCTTT CASSSISREAFF
. . TRBJ1-5 TRBV6-5 TGTGCCAGCAGTTTCAAGGAGAGCAATCAGCCCCAGCATTTT CASSFKESNQPQHF
. . TRBJ1-5 TRBV27 TGTGCCACTCGAGGCGGAACGGGTCAGCCCCAGCATTTT CATRGGTGQPQHF
. . TRBJ1-2 TRBV1 TGCACCAGCAGCCAAGACCCAAGCAGGGGAGCAGGGTATGGCTACACCTTC CTSSQDPSRGAGYGYTF
TRBD1 . TRBJ1-1 TRBV5-1 TGCGCCAGCAGCTTGGGGACAGGCATGAACACTGAAGCTTTCTTT CASSLGTGMNTEAFF
TRBD2 . TRBJ2-1 TRBV6-2/TRBV6-3 TGTGCCAGCAGTTACGGCGGGGGGGCCTATGAGCAGTTCTTC CASSYGGGAYEQFF
. . TRBJ1-2 TRBV5-5 TGTGCCAGCAGCTTGGTGTTCGGGACTAACTATGGCTACACCTTC CASSLVFGTNYGYTF
TRBD1 . TRBJ1-2 TRBV10-3 TGTGCCATCACTGGGACAGGGGGCGACTATGGCTACACCTTC CAITGTGGDYGYTF
TRBD1 . TRBJ2-1 TRBV4-1 TGCGCCAGCAGCCAAGGATCAACAGGGGGCTACAATGAGCAGTTCTTC CASSQGSTGGYNEQFF
TRBD1 . TRBJ2-7 TRBV4-2 TGTGCCAGCAGCCAAAGGGGACAGGGGGACTACGAGCAGTACTTC CASSQRGQGDYEQYF
TRBD1 . TRBJ1-2 TRBV6-2/TRBV6-3 TGTGCCAGCAGTTACTCCTGGACAGGCTATGGCTACACCTTC CASSYSWTGYGYTF
TRBD1 . TRBJ1-5 TRBV28 TGTGCCAGCAGTCCACTCGCGGACAGGGTTCAGCCCCAGCATTTT CASSPLADRVQPQHF
TRBD1 . TRBJ1-5 TRBV10-3 TGTGCCACCAAAAAGTCGACAGGGAATCAGCCCCAGCATTTT CATKKSTGNQPQHF
TRBD1 . TRBJ1-6 TRBV3-1/TRBV3-2 TGTGCCAGCAGCTCACAGGGGGGGTCCCTCCACTTT CASSSQGGSLHF
. . TRBJ1-4 TRBV10-3 TGTGCCCTAAGCTCCAGGGCTAATGAAAAACTGTTTTTT CALSSRANEKLFF
TRBD1 . TRBJ2-7 TRBV7-2 TGTGCCACCCAACCGGGACAGGGTTCCTACGAGCAGTACTTC CATQPGQGSYEQYF
TRBD1 . TRBJ2-1 TRBV23-1 TGCGCCAGCAGGAACGACAGGGGTGGTGAGCAGTTCTTC CASRNDRGGEQFF
. . TRBJ1-4 TRBV27 TGTGCCAGCAGGCTAACAGGGCGCGCTAATGAAAAACTGTTTTTT CASRLTGRANEKLFF
. . TRBJ2-7 TRBV20-1 TGCAGTGCTAGTAGAAGGGGGACCTACGAGCAGTACTTC CSASRRGTYEQYF
. once TRBJ2-3 TRBV27 TGTGCCAGCAGCATACGAACAGGGTTAAAGGAAAAGTATTTT CASSIRTGLKEKYF
. few TRBJ2-1 TRBV3-1/TRBV3-2 TGTGCCAGCAGCCCCCCCGGCTCCTACAATGAGCAGTTCTTC CASSPPGSYNEQFF
. . TRBJ2-5 TRBV7-9 TGTGCCAGCAGCTTTGCACAGGCGGACCAAGAGACCCAGTACTTC CASSFAQADQETQYF
. . TRBJ1-2 TRBV9 TGTGCCAGCGCTGGGGGGAGCCCTGGGCAAGGCTACACCTTC CASAGGSPGQGYTF
. . TRBJ1-2 TRBV6-5 TGTGCCAGCAGTTACGGAGGAGGTGATGGCTACACCTTC CASSYGGGDGYTF
. . TRBJ2-5 TRBV9 TGTGCCAGCAGCGTAGGCGGGGGCCCCTTGGAGACCCAGTACTTC CASSVGGGPLETQYF
. . TRBJ1-1 TRBV5-5 TGTGCCAGCAGCTTGTGGTCACAGATGAACACTGAAGCTTTCTTT CASSLWSQMNTEAFF
TRBD2 . TRBJ2-5 TRBV3-1/TRBV3-2 TGTGCCAGCAGCCAAGACCGACTAGCGGGGGTGGAGACCCAGTACTTC CASSQDRLAGVETQYF
. . TRBJ1-5 TRBV3-1/TRBV3-2 TGTGCCAGCAGCCGGGGACTAAAACAGGGCGTGTATGATCAGCCCCAGCATTTT CASSRGLKQGVYDQPQHF
TRBD1 . TRBJ1-2 TRBV9 TGTGCCAGCAGCGTAGAAGGGACAGGGGTGGCTGGCTACACCTTC CASSVEGTGVAGYTF
. once TRBJ1-2 TRBV5-6 TGTGCCAGCAGCCGCCCGACAGTAAACTATGGCTACACCTTC CASSRPTVNYGYTF
. . TRBJ1-2 TRBV4-1 TGCGCCAGCAGCCCAGAGGGCGGGGTAGGTGGCTACACCTTC CASSPEGGVGGYTF
TRBD2 . TRBJ2-1 TRBV7-9 TGTGCCAGCAGCTTATATTCGGGGGGGTACAATGAGCAGTTCTTC CASSLYSGGYNEQFF
TRBD2 . TRBJ2-3 TRBV13 TGTGCCAGCAGTCCGGGACTAGCGGGGGGGCTGGGGGCAGATACGCAGTATTTT CASSPGLAGGLGADTQYF
TRBD1 . TRBJ1-1 TRBV7-2 TGTGCCAGCAGCCCACGGCTCGGGAACAGGGGCACTGAAGCTTTCTTT CASSPRLGNRGTEAFF
TRBD1 . TRBJ2-1 TRBV5-1 TGCGCCAGCGGGAGAGAGACAGGGATGTTAAATGAGCAGTTCTTC CASGRETGMLNEQFF
. few TRBJ1-3 TRBV15 TGTGCCACCAGCAGAGATGTCGGTAGCTCTGGAAACACCATATATTTT CATSRDVGSSGNTIYF
. . TRBJ1-1 TRBV2 TGTGCCAGCAGTGAAGCGAGCGGCACTGAAGCTTTCTTT CASSEASGTEAFF
TRBD1 . TRBJ1-5 TRBV12-5 TGTGCTAGTGGTTTGTTCTACAGGGGGTGGGGTTTCCGTAGCAATCAGCCCCAGCATTTT CASGLFYRGWGFRSNQPQHF
TRBD1 once TRBJ2-1 TRBV28 TGTGCCAGCAGTTCCGGGACAGGGTTGGGTGAGCAGTTCTTC CASSSGTGLGEQFF
. few TRBJ1-2 TRBV14 TGTGCCAGCAGCCAAGCAATTCACAGCATCACCTTC CASSQAIHSITF
. once TRBJ1-6 TRBV20-1 TGCAGTGCTAGTTCACAGGGTCATTCACCCCTCCACTTT CSASSQGHSPLHF
. . TRBJ1-4 TRBV6-5 TGTGCCAGCCGCCGGGATGAAAAACTGTTTTTT CASRRDEKLFF